The subject of this entry is one T cell receptor beta chain. Its target is not known. The entry originates in a study of T cell responses to AZD1222 COVID-19 vaccine. Study-wide points: Across the whole spike, CD4 TCRs peaked at regions 160-218 and 743-854. Clonal diversity was possibly underestimated, and white British individuals and females predominated among donors.

Here immunoSEQ multiplex PCR was the method, and the copy in TCRdb shows in-frame clones only, minus some. The table includes 77,000 or so clones, roughly nine tenths detected once. The clonotype was recovered from an adult in good health. The material was peripheral blood, obtained on day 0 of AZD1222 vaccination.

The CDR3 protein is CASSIDRGNPGNTIYF. The CDR3 nucleotides read TGTGCCAGCAGCATCGACAGGGGGAACCCTGGAAACACCATATATTTT. The chain carries TRBV9 and TRBJ1-3; 9 nucleotides agree with TRBD1. Trimming at V came to 4 bases and at J to 2 bases, leaving 7 bases not matched to a gene. Per germline, CDR1 SGDLS and CDR2 YYNGEE. The CDR3 loop spans 16 amino acids.